This passage covers 22 T cell receptor beta chains from one sample sequenced in a study of blood T cells in healthy people across ages. The use of a sample-barcoded 5' primer and a J-beta primer mix characterized a second PCR of roughly 6 to 11 cycles. TCRdb re-derived calls from the 5' RACE reads in MiXCR, one entry per CDR3 protein. The table lists about 970,000 distinct CDR3 sequences, roughly 50% of them singletons, with about 22% in the top ten. The specimen was blood. The receptors originated from a woman aged 60 to 75 in good health.

As to this clonotype: The junction differs from germline at one of its ends, possibly a read error. The chain employs TRBV4-3 and TRBJ1-3, with D uncertain. CDR3 size: 16 residues. Germline V gene sequence: CDR1 LGHNA, CDR2 YSLEER. The CDR3 loop is CTSSQDLRWSGNTIYF. The CDR3 nucleotides read TGCACCAGCAGCCAAGATCTGAGGTGGTCTGGAAACACCATATATTTT.

This clonotype was seen a single time. The chain has TRBV20-1 and TRBJ2-6; TRBD2 aligns across 7 bases. Germline V CDR1 and CDR2: DFQATT, SNEGSKA (reference sequence). V lost 5 bases, J lost 4 bases, and 8 bases stayed unmatched. The CDR3 length is 15 residues. CDR3 sequence reads: CSAYRGGLGANVLTF. The CDR3 DNA reads TGCAGTGCTTACCGGGGAGGGCTGGGGGCCAACGTCCTGACTTTC.

This chain joins TRBV4-1 and TRBJ1-3, with a weak D call TRBD1 (6 bases). Germline V gene sequence: CDR1 MGHRA, CDR2 YSYEKL. Trimming removed 2 bases at V and 4 bases at J, with 12 bases between. This CDR3 is built from 15 residues. The CDR3 is CASSQTGSWGNTIYF. DNA for the CDR3: TGCGCCAGCAGCCAAACAGGGAGTTGGGGAAACACCATATATTTT.

The chain recombines TRBV28 with TRBJ1-6; a weak D match, TRBD1 (5 bases). Trimming left V 2 bases short and J 7 bases short, with 9 bases between. The CDR3 extends over 14 amino acids. The germline gives CDR1 MDHEN, CDR2 SYDVKM. CDR3 in amino acids: CASSLDRPNSPLHF. The CDR3 DNA sequence: TGTGCCAGCAGTTTAGACAGACCCAATTCACCCCTCCACTTT.

This chain uses TRBV10-3 with TRBJ2-3, with 12 bases aligning to TRBD2. The CDR3 has 17 residues. V was pared by 7 bases and J by 5 bases, with 13 bases of the junction left unmatched. Looked up from germline, CDR1 is ENHRY and CDR2 is SYGVKD. CDR3 sequence: CAITRQGPSGRGDTQYF. The CDR3, as DNA: TGTGCCATCACTCGACAGGGACCTAGCGGGAGGGGAGATACGCAGTATTTT.

CDR3: CSASGREGRREQFF. In nucleotides, the CDR3 is TGCAGTGCTAGTGGGCGGGAGGGCCGTCGTGAGCAGTTCTTC. The chain employs TRBV20-1 and TRBJ2-1; 9 bases align to TRBD2. The J segment lost 9 bases and the V segment lost 3 bases, leaving 9 bases of the junction unmatched. Per germline, CDR1 DFQATT and CDR2 SNEGSKA (reference sequence). The CDR3 runs 14 residues.

The chain is built from TRBV13 and TRBJ2-3; unclear D gene. V was cut by 7 bases and J by 2 bases, with 13 bases left in between. Germline loops: CDR1 PRHDT, CDR2 FYEKMQ (reference sequence). The CDR3 totals 14 residues. The CDR3 is CASTHRADTDTQYF. The CDR3 DNA is TGTGCCAGCACCCATCGGGCGGACACAGATACGCAGTATTTT.

V is TRBV5-1 and J is TRBJ2-7, with 7 bases matching TRBD1. CDR3 length equals 15 residues. After removal of 3 bases from V and 1 base from J, the junction contained 7 bases not matched to a gene. Germline CDR1 reads SGHRS; CDR2 reads YFSETQ. CDR3 DNA sequence: TGCGCCAGCAGCTCATCGAGCAGGGGGTCCTACGAGCAGTACTTC. This gives the protein CASSSSSRGSYEQYF.

The chain joins TRBV6-5 to TRBJ1-4, with D possibly being TRBD1 (6 bases). The length of the CDR3 is 14 residues. Trimming pared 6 bases from V and 7 bases from J, leaving 15 bases between. The germline CDR1 and CDR2 sequences are MNHEY and SVGAGI. The CDR3 loop is CASSTTGGGEKLFF. DNA of the CDR3: TGTGCCAGCAGCACGACAGGTGGCGGTGAAAAACTGTTTTTT.

The chain carries TRBV7-9 and TRBJ2-7; D unresolved. Trimming took 5 bases from V and 3 from J, leaving 11 bases between them. Per germline, CDR1 SEHNR and CDR2 FQNEAQ (reference sequence). The CDR3 sequence is 13 residues long. The CDR3 DNA is TGTGCCAGCAGCCCACGGGCCCGCTACGAGCAGTACTTC. It encodes CASSPRARYEQYF.

The chain links TRBV10-3 to TRBJ1-1; D not resolved. Germline lookup yields CDR1 ENHRY and CDR2 SYGVKD. There are 14 residues in the CDR3. Deletions cut 4 bases from V and 1 base from J, with 10 bases between. DNA for the CDR3: TGTGCCATCAGTGGACTCGGGCAGAACACTGAAGCTTTCTTT. Translated: CAISGLGQNTEAFF.

The rearrangement joins TRBV6-5 to TRBJ2-4; D is possibly TRBD1 (5 bases). CDR1 is MNHEY and CDR2 is SVGAGI in the germline V gene. The CDR3 covers 17 residues. V lost 0 bases and J 0 bases, leaving 12 bases between the germline ends. The CDR3 bases are TGTGCCAGCAGTTACTCGATAATAGGGGAAGCCAAAAACATTCAGTACTTC. Residues: CASSYSIIGEAKNIQYF.

This clonotype has only a few counts. This rearrangement joins TRBV5-1 to TRBJ2-1, with TRBD2 matching 8 bases. Germline V CDR1 and CDR2: SGHRS, YFSETQ. The V gene end was trimmed by 4 bases and the J gene end by 5 bases; junction bases not matched to a gene: 11. This CDR3 is 16 amino acids long. CDR3 protein: CASSKQIAGLNNEQFF. The CDR3 DNA reads TGCGCCAGCAGCAAACAAATAGCGGGGCTAAACAATGAGCAGTTCTTC.

CDR3: CASSFGQGGSYEQYF. The CDR3 DNA reads TGCGCCAGCAGCTTCGGGCAGGGGGGATCCTACGAGCAGTACTTC. The gene calls are TRBV5-1 and TRBJ2-5; tentative D call: TRBD1 (7 bases). The end of the DNA aligns better with TRBJ2-7, so the J call may be wrong. CDR1 and CDR2 (germline): SGHRS, YFSETQ. The CDR3 has 15 amino acids.

The rearrangement joins TRBV2 to TRBJ2-5; TRBD2 is a possible D gene (5 bases). The CDR3 covers 14 residues. Germline V lookup: CDR1 SNHLY, CDR2 FYNNEI. V lost 5 bases and J lost 1, with 11 bases in between. The DNA of the CDR3 is TGTGCCAGCAGTAAACGGACTGCCCAAGAGACCCAGTACTTC. Translation gives CASSKRTAQETQYF.

Of note for this clonotype: The junction differs from germline at one of its ends, possibly a read error. The chain is built from TRBV7-2 and TRBJ2-3; D is unresolved. Per the germline V gene, CDR1 is SGHTA and CDR2 is FQGNSA. The CDR3 extends over 13 amino acids. The chain's CDR3 is CASSLENTDMQYF. CDR3 bases: TGTGCCAGCAGCTTAGAGAACACAGATATGCAGTATTTT.

This clonotype was seen more than once but under ten times. The CDR3 region has the DNA TGTGCCAGCAGCCAAGCCCAACACAGCGGGAGCTCCTACGAGCAGTACTTC. This sequence encodes CASSQAQHSGSSYEQYF. V is TRBV4-2 and J is TRBJ2-7; 8 positions agree with TRBD2. This CDR3 has 17 amino acids. The trim removed 1 base at V and 0 bases at J, leaving 8 bases unmatched. Germline V gene sequence: CDR1 LGHNA, CDR2 YNFKEQ.

This clonotype was picked up one time. The chain uses TRBV20-1 and TRBJ2-5, with 12 bases aligning to TRBD2. With the DNA end fitting TRBJ2-7 better, the J assignment may be wrong. Germline values: CDR1 DFQATT, CDR2 SNEGSKA (reference sequence). The CDR3 covers 16 residues. For the CDR3, the DNA is TGCAGTGCTAGAGGGTCGACTAGCGGGAGTCAGTACGAGCAGTACTTC. This encodes CSARGSTSGSQYEQYF.

This chain uses TRBV4-1 with TRBJ2-4; D unclear. This CDR3 region has 13 residues. Per germline, CDR1 MGHRA and CDR2 YSYEKL. V shed 0 bases and J shed 8 bases, with 8 bases lying between them. CDR3 sequence reads: CASSQDRRDIQYF. CDR3 sequence (DNA): TGCGCCAGCAGCCAAGATCGGAGAGACATTCAGTACTTC.

This chain connects TRBV5-1 to TRBJ2-1, with D possibly matching TRBD2 (6 bases). V was pared by 4 bases and J by 2 bases, with 13 bases between. The CDR3 is made up of 15 amino acids. The V gene's germline CDR1 is SGHRS and CDR2 YFSETQ. The CDR3, as DNA: TGCGCCAGCAGCCTTAGCGGCCCTCCCTACAATGAGCAGTTCTTC. This translates into CASSLSGPPYNEQFF.

This clonotype has only one observation. The chain carries TRBV6-2 or TRBV6-3 and TRBJ2-5, with D maybe TRBD2 (5 bases). Germline V gene lookup returns CDR1 MNHEY and CDR2 SVGEGT. V gave up 6 bases and J gave up 11 bases, with 22 bases separating them. CDR3 length: 14 amino acids. The DNA of the CDR3 is TGTGCCAGCAGGGTGGACTGGGAACCTTTTGGGCAGTACTTC. It encodes CASRVDWEPFGQYF.

This clonotype was observed a handful of times. This chain links TRBV7-9 with TRBJ1-2; D call uncertain. This CDR3 is 12 amino acids long. Germline-derived CDR1 and CDR2 are SEHNR and FQNEAQ (reference sequence). Trimming removed 1 base at V and 2 bases at J, with 2 bases between. DNA for the CDR3: TGTGCCAGCAGCTTAGAAAACTATGGCTACACCTTC. This gives the protein CASSLENYGYTF.